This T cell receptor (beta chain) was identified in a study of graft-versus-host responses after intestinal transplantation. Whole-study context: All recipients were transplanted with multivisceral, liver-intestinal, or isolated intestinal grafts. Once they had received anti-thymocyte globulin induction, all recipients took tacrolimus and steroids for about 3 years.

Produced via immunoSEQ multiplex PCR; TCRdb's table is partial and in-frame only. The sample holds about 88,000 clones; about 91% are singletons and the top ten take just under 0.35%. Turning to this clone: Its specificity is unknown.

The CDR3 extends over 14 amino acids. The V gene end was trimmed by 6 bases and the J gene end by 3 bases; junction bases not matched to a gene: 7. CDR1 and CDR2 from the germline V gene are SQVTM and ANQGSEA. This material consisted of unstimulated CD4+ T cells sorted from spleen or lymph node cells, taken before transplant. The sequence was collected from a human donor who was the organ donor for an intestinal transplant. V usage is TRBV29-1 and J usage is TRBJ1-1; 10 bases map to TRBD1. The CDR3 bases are TGCAGCGTCAGACAGGGGGCGTCGGACACTGAAGCTTTCTTT. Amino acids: CSVRQGASDTEAFF.